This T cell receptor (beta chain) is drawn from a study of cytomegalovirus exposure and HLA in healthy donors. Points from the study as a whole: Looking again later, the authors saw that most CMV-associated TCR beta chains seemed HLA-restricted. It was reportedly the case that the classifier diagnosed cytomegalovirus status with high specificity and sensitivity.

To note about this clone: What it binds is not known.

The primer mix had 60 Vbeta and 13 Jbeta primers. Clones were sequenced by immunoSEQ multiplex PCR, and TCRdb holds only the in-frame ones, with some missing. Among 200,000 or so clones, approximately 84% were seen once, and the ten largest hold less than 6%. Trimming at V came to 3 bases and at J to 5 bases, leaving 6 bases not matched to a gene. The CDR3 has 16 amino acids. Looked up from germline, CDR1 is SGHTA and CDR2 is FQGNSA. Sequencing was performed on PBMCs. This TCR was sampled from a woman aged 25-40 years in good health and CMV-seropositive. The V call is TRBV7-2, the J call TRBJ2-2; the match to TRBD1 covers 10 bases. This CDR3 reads CASSFQDRGWTGELFF. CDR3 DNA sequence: TGTGCCAGCAGCTTCCAGGACAGGGGGTGGACCGGGGAGCTGTTTTTT.